These 28 T cell receptor beta chains came from one sample sequenced in a study of identical twins. Each CDR3 protein is one row after TCRdb ran MiXCR on the 5' RACE reads. The sample has roughly 630,000 distinct CDR3 sequences, 7.1% seen once. This sample was shared with a second study, whose subject was yellow fever vaccine responses in identical twins.

The specimen sequenced was PBMCs. These receptors all come from a woman under 30 in good health.

This clonotype was seen at least ten times. This chain joins TRBV6-6 and TRBJ1-2; D gene uncertain. Trimming removed 6 bases from V and 0 bases from J, with 5 bases in between. CDR1 is MNHNY, CDR2 SVGAGI, per germline (reference sequence). The CDR3 contains 12 residues. Here the CDR3 DNA reads TGTGCCAGCAGGACGGCTAACTATGGCTACACCTTC. It translates to CASRTANYGYTF.

This chain links TRBV3-1 with TRBJ2-1; 12 nucleotides agree with TRBD2. This CDR3 is built from 17 residues. The junction had 12 bases not matched to a gene; V was cut back by 7 bases and J by 5 bases. CDR1 is LGHDT and CDR2 is YNNKEL in the germline V gene (reference sequence). Written as DNA, the CDR3 is TGTGCCAGCACCCCTACTTCTTGGACTAGCGGGGACAATGAGCAGTTCTTC. Its protein is CASTPTSWTSGDNEQFF.

This clonotype has a handful of counts. The chain recombines TRBV6-1 with TRBJ2-3; possibly TRBD2 for D (5 bases). This CDR3 is built from 14 residues. V was pared by 7 bases and J by 2 bases, with 13 bases between. Germline V gene sequence: CDR1 MNHNS, CDR2 SASEGT. CDR3 residues: CASTPAEITDTQYF. CDR3 nucleotide sequence: TGTGCCAGCACCCCAGCGGAGATCACAGATACGCAGTATTTT.

Regarding this clonotype: A much larger clone differs from this one at a single base, so this may be a read error. The chain combines TRBV24-1 with TRBJ2-5; D is possibly TRBD1 (6 bases). The V gene's germline CDR1 is KGHDR and CDR2 SFDVKD. The CDR3 totals 12 residues. The CDR3 bases are TGTGCCACCAGGGACAGACAAGAGAACCAGTACTTC. Its protein is CATRDRQENQYF.

The gene calls are TRBV29-1 and TRBJ2-3; 13 bases agree with TRBD2. The CDR3 sequence is 18 residues long. The V gene's germline CDR1 is SQVTM and CDR2 ANQGSEA. The junction had 13 bases not matched to a gene; V was cut back by 7 bases and J by 0 bases. The CDR3 DNA follows: TGCAGCGGATCGGGACTAGCGGGACTACCCGCTAGCACAGATACGCAGTATTTT. Translating it yields CSGSGLAGLPASTDTQYF.

The chain joins TRBV7-6 to TRBJ2-5; D not resolved. V lost 0 bases to trimming and J lost 2 bases, with 10 bases between them. The CDR3 is 15 residues long. Germline values: CDR1 SGHVS, CDR2 FNYEAQ. The DNA for the CDR3 is TGTGCCAGCAGCTTAGCGCGGTCTGTTCAAGAGACCCAGTACTTC. Residues: CASSLARSVQETQYF. The full variable domain, completed using reference TRBV7-6 and TRBJ2-5, is GAGVSQSPRYKVTKRGQDVALRCDPISGHVSLYWYRQALGQGPEFLTYFNYEAQQDKSGLPNDRFSAERPEGSISTLTIQRTEQRDSAMYRCASSLARSVQETQYFGPGTRLLVL.

This clonotype occurred a few times. This chain uses TRBV3-1 with TRBJ2-5; 12 bases map to TRBD1. V was pared by 0 bases and J by 5 bases, with 4 bases of the junction left unmatched. Per germline, CDR1 LGHDT and CDR2 YNNKEL (reference sequence). This CDR3 is 16 amino acids long. CDR3 nucleotides: TGTGCCAGCAGCCAAGAAGGGACAGGGGGCCGGGAGACCCAGTACTTC. Its protein is CASSQEGTGGRETQYF.

Remarks on this clonotype: This may come from a read error, since a much larger clone is one base off. This CDR3 is missing its conserved last phenylalanine or tryptophan, likely due to a read error. The genes are TRBV20-1 and TRBJ2-1; possible D gene TRBD1, 5 bases. V shed 4 bases and J shed 6 bases, with 10 bases lying between them. The germline CDR1 and CDR2 sequences are DFQATT and SNEGSKA (reference sequence). The CDR3 runs 12 residues. As DNA, the CDR3 is TGCAGTGCTACTCAGGGATCCAATGAGCAGTTCCTC. Translated, it gives CSATQGSNEQFL.

This clonotype was seen at least ten times. The rearrangement uses TRBV29-1 and TRBJ2-5; D is uncertain. Germline CDR1 reads SQVTM; CDR2 reads ANQGSEA. The germline V and J ends were trimmed by 4 bases and 5 bases, with 11 bases remaining between them. This CDR3 spans 12 amino acids. This CDR3 reads CSVGAPPETQYF. CDR3 DNA: TGCAGCGTTGGGGCACCCCCGGAGACCCAGTACTTC.

The rearrangement joins TRBV15 to TRBJ2-1, with 12 bases fitting TRBD2. The V gene's germline CDR1 is LNHNV and CDR2 YYDKDF (reference sequence). With V trimmed by 0 bases and J by 7 bases, 7 bases remained unmatched. The CDR3 is 17 residues long. CDR3 coding DNA: TGTGCCACCAGCAGAGATCCTCTAGCGGGAGGGGGAAATGAGCAGTTCTTC. This sequence encodes CATSRDPLAGGGNEQFF.

The chain recombines TRBV5-6 with TRBJ2-7; possible D gene TRBD2, 6 bases. Between the trimmed V and J ends, which lost 5 bases and 6 bases, there was a span of 24 bases. The CDR3 runs to 16 residues. Germline V gene lookup returns CDR1 SGHDT and CDR2 YYEEEE. CDR3 DNA sequence: TGTGCCAGCAGTTATAGGGCGGCGGGGAGTATTGGCGAGCAGTACTTC. Amino acids: CASSYRAAGSIGEQYF.

Only a few counts were recorded for this clonotype. The genes are TRBV2 and TRBJ2-2; 8 positions agree with TRBD2. The germline CDR1 and CDR2 sequences are SNHLY and FYNNEI. The CDR3 runs to 15 residues. Trimming at V came to 3 bases and at J to 4 bases, leaving 4 bases not matched to a gene. CDR3 DNA sequence: TGTGCCAGCAGTGATGGGCTAGCGGGCACCGGGGAGCTGTTTTTT. Residues: CASSDGLAGTGELFF.

In this sample, this clonotype turned up many times. The chain is built from TRBV13 and TRBJ2-7; unclear D gene. The CDR3 runs to 14 residues. The germline CDR1 and CDR2 sequences are PRHDT and FYEKMQ (reference sequence). The V and J ends lost 3 bases and 0 bases respectively, with 9 bases between them. The CDR3, as DNA: TGTGCCAGCAGCTTTACTGAGAGCTCCTACGAGCAGTACTTC. This translates into CASSFTESSYEQYF.

This clonotype was observed many times. This chain uses TRBV7-9 with TRBJ2-7, with D possibly TRBD2 on 6 matching bases. Per germline, CDR1 SEHNR and CDR2 FQNEAQ (reference sequence). V gave up 5 bases and J gave up 1 base, with 18 bases separating them. The CDR3 extends over 16 amino acids. This CDR3 reads CASSPSGREWSYEQYF. In nucleotides, the CDR3 is TGTGCCAGCAGCCCCTCCGGGCGGGAATGGTCCTACGAGCAGTACTTC.

This clonotype was recorded at least ten times. The gene calls are TRBV20-1 and TRBJ2-3; D is ambiguous. Germline CDR1 and CDR2: DFQATT and SNEGSKA (reference sequence). The CDR3 has 11 amino acids. CDR3 residues: CRTTSTDTQYF. CDR3 DNA sequence: TGCAGAACTACGAGCACAGATACGCAGTATTTT.

The chain carries TRBV18 and TRBJ1-1; unclear D gene. Germline V CDR1 and CDR2: KGHSH, LQKENI. Deletions cut 1 base from V and 1 base from J, with 4 bases between. This CDR3 comprises 13 residues. As DNA, the CDR3 is TGTGCCAGCTCACCACAGCCGAACACTGAAGCTTTCTTT. Translating gives CASSPQPNTEAFF.

The chain is built from TRBV7-6 and TRBJ1-2; D gene uncertain. The V and J ends lost 5 bases and 5 bases respectively, with 15 bases between them. The germline gives CDR1 SGHVS, CDR2 FNYEAQ. The CDR3 length is 14 residues. The CDR3 region has the DNA TGTGCCAGCAGCCCGGACGGCAATCCTTATGGCTACACCTTC. It codes for CASSPDGNPYGYTF.

This clonotype was seen a handful of times. The chain recombines TRBV9 with TRBJ2-3; D is unresolved. Germline CDR1 reads SGDLS; CDR2 reads YYNGEE. The V and J ends lost 0 bases and 2 bases respectively, with 7 bases between them. This CDR3 region has 14 residues. The CDR3 reads CASSVETVTDTQYF. CDR3 nucleotide sequence: TGTGCCAGCAGCGTAGAAACAGTCACAGATACGCAGTATTTT.

This clonotype was seen repeatedly, ten times or more. This sequence joins TRBV2 and TRBJ2-2; no reliable D call. The length of the CDR3 is 15 residues. V dropped 4 bases and J dropped 0 bases, with 9 bases sitting between them. Looked up from germline, CDR1 is SNHLY and CDR2 is FYNNEI. The CDR3 DNA sequence: TGTGCCAGCAGTGTCGGGTGGGCGAACACCGGGGAGCTGTTTTTT. Amino acids: CASSVGWANTGELFF.

The chain recombines TRBV28 with TRBJ1-5, with D unclear. The CDR3 consists of 15 residues. CDR1 and CDR2 (germline): MDHEN, SYDVKM. V lost 6 bases and J 3 bases, leaving 15 bases between the germline ends. CDR3 amino acids: CASSQQRGNNQPQHF. CDR3 coding DNA: TGTGCCAGCAGCCAACAACGGGGAAACAATCAGCCCCAGCATTTT.

In its sample, this clonotype was seen many times. The CDR3 nucleotides read TGTGCCACCAGTGTTGAGGGTAATCAGCCCCAGCATTTT. Protein product: CATSVEGNQPQHF. The chain links TRBV24-1 to TRBJ1-5; D ambiguous. The germline V and J ends were trimmed by 5 bases and 4 bases, with 8 bases remaining between them. Germline CDR1 KGHDR, CDR2 SFDVKD. This CDR3 has 13 residues.

The chain uses TRBV28 and TRBJ2-7, with 7 positions matching TRBD1. After removal of 5 bases from V and 5 bases from J, the junction contained 12 bases not matched to a gene. CDR1 and CDR2 (germline): MDHEN, SYDVKM. The CDR3 contains 15 residues. The CDR3 region is CASSPRGTAIHEQYV. Here the CDR3 DNA reads TGTGCCAGCAGTCCACGAGGGACAGCCATCCACGAGCAGTACGTC.

This clonotype was observed many times. The chain recombines TRBV24-1 with TRBJ2-1; D might be TRBD1 or TRBD2, each matching 5 bases. The CDR3 extends over 12 amino acids. The V gene's germline CDR1 is KGHDR and CDR2 SFDVKD. The V and J ends lost 4 bases and 10 bases respectively, with 10 bases between them. The CDR3 is CATSEGVKEQFF. The CDR3 nucleotides are TGTGCCACCAGTGAGGGGGTTAAAGAGCAGTTCTTC.

The chain joins TRBV20-1 to TRBJ1-2; 7 bases agree with TRBD1. The germline V gene encodes CDR1 DFQATT and CDR2 SNEGSKA (reference sequence). V was pared by 5 bases and J by 2 bases, with 2 bases of the junction left unmatched. This CDR3 contains 12 residues. In nucleotides, the CDR3 is TGCAGTGCTCGGGGACAGAACTATGGCTACACCTTC. As protein: CSARGQNYGYTF.

The rearrangement joins TRBV24-1 to TRBJ2-1; D unclear. The CDR3 length is 11 residues. The V end lost 3 bases, the J end lost 10 bases, and 6 bases lay between the germline ends. Germline CDR1 and CDR2: KGHDR and SFDVKD. The CDR3 region is CATSDRAEQFF. In DNA, the CDR3 is TGTGCCACCAGTGATCGGGCCGAGCAGTTCTTC.

This clonotype has more than one count but fewer than ten. V is TRBV6-1 and J is TRBJ1-4; 11 bases match TRBD1. The CDR3 is 16 residues long. Germline V gene sequence: CDR1 MNHNS, CDR2 SASEGT. J lost 7 bases, V lost 6 bases, and 10 bases had no gene match. CDR3 sequence (DNA): TGTGCCAGCAGGAACGTAAGGACAGGGGGCAGTGAAAAACTGTTTTTT. Translation gives CASRNVRTGGSEKLFF.

CDR3 nucleotides: TGTGCCAGCAGTACCCCCGTCGACAGGACCCAGCAGTACGTC. Its protein is CASSTPVDRTQQYV. The chain links TRBV28 to TRBJ2-7; D might be TRBD1 (6 bases). The V gene's germline CDR1 is MDHEN and CDR2 SYDVKM. The CDR3 is made up of 14 amino acids. Trimming left V 5 bases short and J 8 bases short, with 19 bases between.

This clonotype has just a few counts. V gene TRBV3-1 combines with J gene TRBJ2-1, with D unclear. V dropped 4 bases and J dropped 7 bases, with 14 bases sitting between them. Germline-derived CDR1 and CDR2 are LGHDT and YNNKEL (reference sequence). The CDR3 sequence is 14 residues long. The CDR3 region has the DNA TGTGCCAGCAGCCCCGGGTCAATGGGGAATGAGCAGTTCTTC. This sequence encodes CASSPGSMGNEQFF.